Following are 30 T cell receptor beta chains from one sample sequenced in a study of shared clonotypes between healthy human individuals. The table came from immunoSEQ multiplex PCR; TCRdb's copy has only in-frame clones and leaves some out. The table records around 600,000 clones, almost 97% of them present only once. The sample comprised naive CD4+ T cells sorted from blood. As to subset: CD45RA+ positively selected. Receptors originate from a woman aged 25 to 45 in good health.

The genes are TRBV19 and TRBJ1-5, with D unclear. V was pared by 4 bases and J by 5 bases, with 9 bases between. From germline, CDR1 is LNHDA and CDR2 SQIVND (reference sequence). There are 13 residues in the CDR3. The CDR3 nucleotides read TGTGCCAGTAGTACCCAGCGGGATCAGCCCCAGCATTTT. This gives the protein CASSTQRDQPQHF.

The chain is built from TRBV11-2 and TRBJ2-5, with no clear D. Germline assignment: CDR1 SGHAT and CDR2 FQNNGV. This CDR3 spans 12 amino acids. V was pared by 6 bases and J by 2 bases, with 7 bases between. CDR3 loop: CASSQKQETQYF. In DNA form, the CDR3 reads TGTGCCAGCAGTCAAAAGCAAGAGACCCAGTACTTC.

Turning to this clone: Sequence at one end of the junction differs from germline and may be a read error. The rearrangement joins TRBV27 to TRBJ2-2; 14 positions agree with TRBD2. The CDR3 is 16 amino acids. Germline assignment: CDR1 MNHEY and CDR2 SMNVEV (reference sequence). The CDR3 bases are TGTGCCAGCAGGACCTGGACTAGCGGGAGGACCGAGGAGCTGTTTTTT. It is translated as CASRTWTSGRTEELFF.

The chain joins TRBV4-1 to TRBJ2-7, with TRBD2 matching 11 bases. CDR1 is MGHRA, CDR2 YSYEKL, per germline. This CDR3 region has 15 residues. J lost 0 bases, V lost 6 bases, and 4 bases had no gene match. CDR3 nucleotide sequence: TGCGCCAGCAGACTAGCGGGAGAGAGCTCCTACGAGCAGTACTTC. Its protein is CASRLAGESSYEQYF.

V gene TRBV10-2 combines with J gene TRBJ2-2; D is uncertain. Germline V gives CDR1 WSHSY, CDR2 SAAADI. CDR3 size: 14 residues. The V end was cut by 0 bases, the J end by 4 bases, with 6 bases between. CDR3 residues: CASSESRATGELFF. DNA for the CDR3: TGCGCCAGCAGTGAGTCAAGGGCCACCGGGGAGCTGTTTTTT.

The chain joins TRBV2 to TRBJ2-2; D not certain. V lost 5 bases and J 1 base, leaving 11 bases between the germline ends. The CDR3 has 15 amino acids. Germline V CDR1 and CDR2: SNHLY, FYNNEI. CDR3 DNA sequence: TGTGCCAGCAGTAGGGTTAGCAGGAACACCGGGGAGCTGTTTTTT. It is translated as CASSRVSRNTGELFF.

The chain links TRBV28 to TRBJ1-1, with TRBD1 as a possible D gene (6 bases). Trimming shortened V by 2 bases and J by 6 bases, and 10 bases separated the two germline ends. CDR1 MDHEN and CDR2 SYDVKM come from the germline V gene. CDR3 length: 13 amino acids. The DNA for the CDR3 is TGTGCCAGCAGTTTAATGAGGGGGGCTGAAGCTTTCTTT. Encoded protein: CASSLMRGAEAFF.

This chain uses TRBV5-1 with TRBJ1-3; D ambiguous. The ends were cut back, 0 bases at V and 4 bases at J, with 11 bases in the middle. The germline V gene has CDR1 SGHRS and CDR2 YFSETQ. The CDR3 has 15 residues. Here the CDR3 reads CASSLEGLGGNTIYF. In DNA form, the CDR3 reads TGCGCCAGCAGCTTGGAGGGTCTGGGGGGAAACACCATATATTTT.

A few counts support this clone. V and J are TRBV10-1 and TRBJ2-7; the match to TRBD2 covers 7 bases. With V trimmed by 2 bases and J by 4 bases, 5 bases remained unmatched. Germline CDR1 is WNHNN and CDR2 is SYGVQD (reference sequence). The CDR3 consists of 14 residues. Written as DNA, the CDR3 is TGCGCCAGCAGTGAGCGGGAGGTCGGATACGAGCAGTACTTC. Translated, it gives CASSEREVGYEQYF.

This chain connects TRBV11-2 to TRBJ1-2; 9 bases agree with TRBD1. V lost 3 bases to trimming and J lost 4 bases; unmatched junction nucleotides: 18. The length of the CDR3 is 19 residues. Germline V gene data show CDR1 as SGHAT and CDR2 as FQNNGV. The CDR3 DNA is TGTGCCAGCAGCTTGCCCAATTCACGGTGGGGACAGGGACCCTATGGCTACACCTTC. This encodes CASSLPNSRWGQGPYGYTF.

J is TRBJ2-3 and V is TRBV15; maybe TRBD2 (5 bases). From germline, CDR1 is LNHNV and CDR2 YYDKDF (reference sequence). The CDR3 runs to 15 residues. V lost 1 base and J 1 base, leaving 9 bases between the germline ends. CDR3: CATSRGGIGTDTQYF. The CDR3 DNA reads TGTGCCACCAGCAGAGGAGGGATCGGCACAGATACGCAGTATTTT.

The rearrangement links TRBV5-1 to TRBJ1-1, with 8 bases aligning to TRBD1. This CDR3 contains 15 residues. V lost 4 bases and J lost 1; bases outside the gene matches: 6. From germline, CDR1 is SGHRS and CDR2 YFSETQ. The chain's CDR3 is CASSPVTGENTEAFF. DNA for the CDR3: TGCGCCAGCAGCCCAGTGACAGGGGAGAACACTGAAGCTTTCTTT.

This chain's CDR3 is CASRSVGTSGTYEQYF. The CDR3 region has the DNA TGCGCCAGCAGATCGGTGGGCACTAGCGGGACCTACGAGCAGTACTTC. This sequence joins TRBV5-1 and TRBJ2-7, with 10 bases matching TRBD2. The J segment lost 2 bases and the V segment lost 5 bases, leaving 10 bases of the junction unmatched. Germline V gives CDR1 SGHRS, CDR2 YFSETQ. The CDR3 length is 16 residues. Variable domain in full (rest from reference TRBV5-1 and TRBJ2-7): KAGVTQTPRYLIKTRGQQVTLSCSPISGHRSVSWYQQTPGQGLQFLFEYFSETQRNKGNFPGRFSGRQFSNSRSEMNVSTLELGDSALYLCASRSVGTSGTYEQYFGPGTRLTVT.

This chain links TRBV28 with TRBJ1-2, with TRBD1 matching 7 bases. This CDR3 spans 15 amino acids. Trimming took 7 bases from V and 4 from J; bases not matched to a gene: 12. The germline V gene encodes CDR1 MDHEN and CDR2 SYDVKM. The CDR3 here is CASKDPGTAVYGYTF. The CDR3 nucleotides read TGTGCCAGCAAAGATCCCGGGACAGCGGTCTATGGCTACACCTTC.

The chain joins TRBV30 to TRBJ1-1, with 7 nucleotides matching TRBD1. The CDR3 runs 13 residues. Trimming cost V 5 bases and J 5 bases; bases outside gene matches: 8. Germline CDR1 reads GTSNPN; CDR2 reads SVGIG (reference sequence). The CDR3 loop reads CAWQPRGGTEAFF. The DNA of the CDR3 is TGTGCCTGGCAACCCAGGGGGGGGACTGAAGCTTTCTTT.

This sequence joins TRBV2 and TRBJ1-4; no clear D gene. V shed 10 bases and J shed 3 bases, with 15 bases lying between them. This CDR3 has 14 amino acids. Germline V gene lookup returns CDR1 SNHLY and CDR2 FYNNEI. The CDR3 DNA follows: TGTGCCACGGGGTTGGGAACGTCTAATGAAAAACTGTTTTTT. Translating gives CATGLGTSNEKLFF.

CDR3 in DNA: TGTGCCAGCGTAACCCAGCCCGGAACGACCTATGGCTACACCTTC. Translating gives CASVTQPGTTYGYTF. V and J are TRBV5-6 and TRBJ1-2; D not resolved. V was pared by 7 bases and J by 4 bases, with 20 bases between. Germline V lookup: CDR1 SGHDT, CDR2 YYEEEE. CDR3 length: 15 residues.

The chain carries TRBV6-4 and TRBJ2-3; TRBD2 agrees at 16 bases. The CDR3 is 17 residues long. The junction had 5 bases not matched to a gene; V was cut back by 3 bases and J by 5 bases. Per the germline V gene, CDR1 is MRHNA and CDR2 is SNTAGT. The CDR3 protein is CASSEGLAGGPGDTQYF. The CDR3 DNA reads as TGTGCCAGCAGTGAGGGACTAGCGGGAGGGCCCGGAGATACGCAGTATTTT.

This clone was observed once. The chain employs TRBV5-1 and TRBJ2-2; TRBD1 or TRBD2 may be the D gene (6 bases each). CDR1 is SGHRS, CDR2 YFSETQ, per germline. The CDR3 totals 16 residues. Trimming shortened V by 7 bases and J by 5 bases, and 21 bases separated the two germline ends. The CDR3 DNA reads TGCGCCAGCGGGGGCCAGACCGGGAGAGGTACCGGGGAGCTGTTTTTT. Translating gives CASGGQTGRGTGELFF. The variable domain in full, completed from reference TRBV5-1 and TRBJ2-2, reads KAGVTQTPRYLIKTRGQQVTLSCSPISGHRSVSWYQQTPGQGLQFLFEYFSETQRNKGNFPGRFSGRQFSNSRSEMNVSTLELGDSALYLCASGGQTGRGTGELFFGEGSRLTVL.

The chain employs TRBV19 and TRBJ2-7, with 9 positions matching TRBD2. This CDR3 is 14 amino acids long. V shed 3 bases and J 4 bases; nucleotides not matched to a gene: 4. Germline-derived CDR1 and CDR2 are LNHDA and SQIVND (reference sequence). The CDR3 DNA reads TGTGCCAGTAGTATTAGCGGGAGTTCGTACGAGCAGTACTTC. It encodes CASSISGSSYEQYF. Filled out from reference TRBV19 and TRBJ2-7, the complete variable domain reads DGGITQSPKYLFRKEGQNVTLSCEQNLNHDAMYWYRQDPGQGLRLIYYSQIVNDFQKGDIAEGYSVSREKKESFPLTVTSAQKNPTAFYLCASSISGSSYEQYFGPGTRLTVT.

This chain links TRBV14 with TRBJ2-7; 10 nucleotides line up with TRBD2. With 0 bases clipped from V and 2 bases from J, the junction kept 1 base outside the gene matches. The CDR3 contains 15 residues. The germline V gene encodes CDR1 SGHDN and CDR2 FVKESK. CDR3 protein: CASSQEGLATYEQYF. CDR3 DNA: TGTGCCAGCAGCCAAGAGGGACTAGCGACCTACGAGCAGTACTTC.

The chain is built from TRBV7-9 and TRBJ1-5; D is ambiguous. This CDR3 contains 14 residues. CDR1 is SEHNR and CDR2 is FQNEAQ in the germline V gene (reference sequence). Deletions cut 0 bases from V and 5 bases from J, with 8 bases between. As DNA, the CDR3 is TGTGCCAGCAGCTTAGCAGGGAAGGATCAGCCCCAGCATTTT. It specifies CASSLAGKDQPQHF.

This rearrangement joins TRBV11-1 to TRBJ2-7; TRBD1 matches 7 bases. In germline, CDR1 is SGHAT, CDR2 FQDESV (reference sequence). V shed 4 bases, J shed 2 bases, and the junction held 5 bases outside the gene matches. CDR3 length: 14 amino acids. CDR3 sequence: CASSSSTGPYEQYF. The DNA for the CDR3 is TGTGCCAGCAGCTCCTCGACAGGGCCCTACGAGCAGTACTTC.

This clone was observed a handful of times. The gene calls are TRBV2 and TRBJ1-2; D call uncertain. Trimming left V 6 bases short and J 5 bases short, with 4 bases between. The germline CDR1 and CDR2 sequences are SNHLY and FYNNEI. The CDR3 is 10 residues long. CDR3 nucleotides: TGTGCCAGCAGCGGATATGGCTACACCTTC. It is translated as CASSGYGYTF.

V usage is TRBV7-2 and J usage is TRBJ2-7, with D perhaps matching TRBD2 (5 bases). The CDR3 runs to 14 residues. Germline-derived CDR1 and CDR2 are SGHTA and FQGNSA. Between the trimmed V and J ends, which lost 5 bases and 1 base, there was a span of 12 bases. The CDR3 reads CASSPGGPSYEQYF. DNA of the CDR3: TGTGCCAGCAGCCCAGGAGGCCCTTCCTACGAGCAGTACTTC.

This chain joins TRBV2 and TRBJ2-7, with 11 positions matching TRBD2. The length of the CDR3 is 13 residues. With 11 bases clipped from V and 3 bases from J, the junction kept 6 bases outside the gene matches. Germline V gene data show CDR1 as SNHLY and CDR2 as FYNNEI. In DNA form, the CDR3 reads TGTGCCGGATCCGGGACTAGCGGCTACGAGCAGTACTTC. Its protein product is CAGSGTSGYEQYF.

The rearrangement joins TRBV18 to TRBJ2-7; weak D call: TRBD2 (5 bases). Germline CDR1 is KGHSH and CDR2 is LQKENI. V lost 3 bases to trimming and J lost 6 bases, with 15 bases between them. The CDR3 contains 14 residues. The DNA of the CDR3 is TGTGCCAGCTCACCCGCCGAGGACTCTATCGAGCAGTACTTC. Its translation: CASSPAEDSIEQYF.

CDR3 amino acids: CASKSDLYEQYF. CDR3 DNA: TGTGCCAGCAAATCAGACCTCTACGAGCAGTACTTC. The rearrangement joins TRBV28 to TRBJ2-7, with D uncertain. The CDR3 length is 12 residues. Trimming shortened V by 7 bases and J by 3 bases, and 10 bases separated the two germline ends. CDR1 and CDR2 (germline): MDHEN, SYDVKM.

The chain joins TRBV7-2 to TRBJ2-5; 10 bases are shared with TRBD1. The germline gives CDR1 SGHTA, CDR2 FQGNSA. This CDR3 contains 13 residues. Trimming removed 5 bases from V and 4 bases from J; junction bases left unmatched: 1. CDR3: CASSGQGGETQYF. The CDR3 DNA reads as TGTGCCAGCAGCGGACAGGGGGGAGAGACCCAGTACTTC.

J is TRBJ2-3 and V is TRBV7-9, with D unclear. The ends were cut back, 4 bases at V and 2 bases at J, with 13 bases in the middle. This CDR3 comprises 15 residues. Germline V lookup: CDR1 SEHNR, CDR2 FQNEAQ (reference sequence). CDR3 nucleotide sequence: TGTGCCAGCAGCTACGACTCCAAAAACACAGATACGCAGTATTTT. Protein product: CASSYDSKNTDTQYF.